The present T cell receptor (beta chain) was sequenced within a study of cytomegalovirus exposure and HLA in healthy donors. General observations from the study: Relative to equally common others, HLA-associated TCR beta chains showed greater clonal expansion in a later analysis.

Details on this clone: What it binds is unknown.

The PCR contained 60 Vbeta and 13 Jbeta primers. Using immunoSEQ multiplex PCR, the repertoire was profiled, and TCRdb retains in-frame clones only, with some absent. The sample lists about 31,000 clones; approximately 90% were seen once. Healthy individuals who donated bone marrow served as the donors. Germline lookup yields CDR1 SNHLY and CDR2 FYNNEI. Germline trimming cut 11 bases from V and 6 bases from J; bases unmatched to any gene: 7. This CDR3 is built from 11 residues. The specimen was PBMCs. The rearrangement joins TRBV2 to TRBJ2-7; 7 bases match TRBD2. This sequence originates from a boy aged 10-17 years in good health and CMV-seronegative. The CDR3 spells CACGEGCEQYF. The CDR3 bases are TGTGCCTGCGGGGAGGGGTGCGAGCAGTACTTC.